These T cell receptor beta chains were read from a single sample in a study of T cell repertoires in cytomegalovirus infection. Using its own MiXCR run on the reads, TCRdb lists one record per CDR3 protein. Of around 530,000 distinct CDR3 sequences listed, about a quarter are singletons. Sequencing was done on a sample of PBMCs. These receptors all come from a human donor in good health (CMV status not recorded). Some clones in this sample may be carry-over from other donors' samples. The CDR3 runs from the conserved cysteine through the conserved F or W. The D gene is left open where the match is weak. Rows give clone size only sometimes, using once, few, many, or a class for an expanded clone.

TRBV6-1,-,-,TRBJ1-1,CASSLQGTHSEAFF,TGTGCCAGCAGTCTCCAGGGGACCCACTCTGAAGCTTTCTTT
TRBV2,-,-,TRBJ1-2,CASSGQGWGYTF,TGTGCCAGCAGTGGGCAGGGATGGGGCTACACCTTC
TRBV6-2/TRBV6-3,few,TRBD2,TRBJ2-1,CASSYSSGSNNEQFF,TGTGCCAGCAGTTACTCTAGCGGGAGTAACAATGAGCAGTTCTTC
TRBV7-2,many,-,TRBJ1-5,CASRRGGGNQPQHF,TGTGCCAGCAGACGCGGAGGAGGGAATCAGCCCCAGCATTTT
TRBV6-2/TRBV6-3,-,-,TRBJ1-1,CASSYNYEAFF,TGTGCCAGCAGTTACAACTATGAAGCTTTCTTT
TRBV11-3,-,-,TRBJ1-1,CASSFPLGQANTEAFF,TGTGCCAGCAGCTTTCCGTTGGGGCAGGCGAACACTGAAGCTTTCTTT
TRBV7-2,many,TRBD2,TRBJ2-2,CASRTGTSGSGDFTGELFF,TGTGCCAGCAGAACCGGGACTAGCGGGAGCGGGGACTTCACCGGGGAGCTGTTTTTT
TRBV7-2,-,TRBD2,TRBJ2-3,CASSSSSGRARNTQYF,TGTGCCAGCAGCTCCTCTAGCGGGAGGGCCAGGAATACGCAGTATTTT
TRBV19,-,-,TRBJ2-1,CASSIQFRRNEQFF,TGTGCCAGTAGTATTCAATTCCGGCGGAATGAGCAGTTCTTC
TRBV30,few,-,TRBJ2-5,CAWSVGVGQGRTQETQYF,TGTGCCTGGAGTGTAGGGGTGGGCCAGGGGAGGACCCAAGAGACCCAGTACTTC
TRBV28,few,TRBD1,TRBJ1-1,CASRAGQLNTEAFF,TGTGCCAGCAGAGCGGGACAGCTGAACACTGAAGCTTTCTTT
TRBV7-2,many,-,TRBJ2-5,CADSIPHEGETQYF,TGTGCCGATAGTATCCCGCACGAGGGGGAGACCCAGTACTTC
TRBV7-4,-,TRBD1,TRBJ2-5,CASSVGDRHQETQYF,TGTGCCAGCAGCGTTGGGGACAGACACCAAGAGACCCAGTACTTC
TRBV7-7,once,-,TRBJ2-3,CASGLGADTQYF,TGTGCTAGCGGCTTAGGGGCAGATACGCAGTATTTT
TRBV6-1,many,TRBD1,TRBJ1-1,CASSGAQGAWAEAFF,TGTGCCAGCAGTGGGGCACAGGGGGCCTGGGCTGAAGCTTTCTTT
TRBV19,few,TRBD1,TRBJ1-6,CASGQDRGNSPLHF,TGTGCCAGTGGCCAGGACAGGGGCAATTCACCCCTCCACTTT
TRBV4-1,-,-,TRBJ1-2,CASSQGGLAFYGYTF,TGCGCCAGCAGCCAAGGGGGACTGGCTTTCTATGGCTACACCTTC
TRBV4-3,-,-,TRBJ2-1,CASSQGGGTAYNEQFF,TGCGCCAGCAGCCAAGGGGGCGGGACCGCCTACAATGAGCAGTTCTTC